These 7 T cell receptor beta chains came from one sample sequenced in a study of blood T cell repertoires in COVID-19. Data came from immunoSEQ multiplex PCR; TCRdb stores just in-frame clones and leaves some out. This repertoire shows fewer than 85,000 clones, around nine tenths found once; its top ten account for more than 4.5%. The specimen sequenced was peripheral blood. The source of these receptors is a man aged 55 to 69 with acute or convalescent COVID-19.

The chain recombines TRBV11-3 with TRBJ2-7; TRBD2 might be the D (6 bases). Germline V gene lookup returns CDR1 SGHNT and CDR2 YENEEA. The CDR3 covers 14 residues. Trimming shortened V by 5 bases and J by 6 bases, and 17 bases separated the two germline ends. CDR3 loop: CASSLGSRETEQYF. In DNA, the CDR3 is TGTGCCAGCAGCCTAGGATCCCGGGAGACCGAGCAGTACTTC.

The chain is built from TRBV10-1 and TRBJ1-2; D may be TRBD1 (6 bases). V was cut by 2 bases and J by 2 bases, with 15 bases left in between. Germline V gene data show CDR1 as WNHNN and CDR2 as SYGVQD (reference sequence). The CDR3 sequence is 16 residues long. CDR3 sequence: CASSERVGGGNYGYTF. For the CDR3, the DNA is TGCGCCAGCAGTGAGAGGGTAGGGGGGGGCAACTATGGCTACACCTTC.

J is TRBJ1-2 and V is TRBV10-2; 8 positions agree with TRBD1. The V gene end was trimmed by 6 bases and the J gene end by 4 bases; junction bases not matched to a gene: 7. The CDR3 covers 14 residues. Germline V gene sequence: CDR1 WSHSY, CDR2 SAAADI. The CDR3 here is CASSVNRGGYGYTF. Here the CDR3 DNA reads TGCGCCAGCAGCGTAAACAGGGGGGGCTATGGCTACACCTTC.

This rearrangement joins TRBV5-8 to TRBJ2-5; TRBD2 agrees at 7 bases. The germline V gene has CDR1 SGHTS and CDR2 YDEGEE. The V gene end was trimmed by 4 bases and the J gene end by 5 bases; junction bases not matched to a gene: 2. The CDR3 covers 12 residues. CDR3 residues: CASSHGGETQYF. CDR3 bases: TGTGCCAGCAGCCACGGGGGGGAGACCCAGTACTTC.

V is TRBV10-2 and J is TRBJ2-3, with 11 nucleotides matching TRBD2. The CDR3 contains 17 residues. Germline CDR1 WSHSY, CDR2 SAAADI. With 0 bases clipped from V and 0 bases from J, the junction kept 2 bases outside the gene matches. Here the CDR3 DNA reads TGCGCCAGCAGTGAGTCGAGACTAGCGGGGAGCACAGATACGCAGTATTTT. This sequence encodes CASSESRLAGSTDTQYF.

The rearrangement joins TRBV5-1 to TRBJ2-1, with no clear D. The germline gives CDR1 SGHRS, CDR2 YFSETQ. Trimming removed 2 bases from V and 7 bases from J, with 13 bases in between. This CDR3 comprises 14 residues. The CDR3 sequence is CASSLTPTDNEQFF. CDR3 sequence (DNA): TGCGCCAGCAGCTTAACCCCGACTGATAATGAGCAGTTCTTC.

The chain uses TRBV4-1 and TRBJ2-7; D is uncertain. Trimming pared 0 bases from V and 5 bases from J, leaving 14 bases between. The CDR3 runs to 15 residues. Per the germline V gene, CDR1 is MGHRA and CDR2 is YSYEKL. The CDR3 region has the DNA TGCGCCAGCAGCCAAGAAGGAGACTTAGGCCACGAGCAGTACTTC. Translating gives CASSQEGDLGHEQYF.